This TCR beta chain was captured in a study of post-analysis software for immune sequencing data. Remarks on this clonotype: The antigen is undetermined.

The TCR beta cDNA libraries contained unique molecular identifiers. MiXCR was run by TCRdb on the PCR reads, yielding one entry per CDR3 protein. Of more than 450,000 distinct CDR3 sequences listed, around 31% were seen once; the top ten hold less than 6%. General study points: Five TRBV segments, TRBV5-6, TRBV5-1 and TRBV20-1 among them, were found more frequent in patients than controls.

The CDR3 totals 17 residues. CDR1 is SGHAT, CDR2 FQNNGV, per germline. V was trimmed by 7 bases and J by 6 bases, leaving 25 bases between them. This receptor was identified in a girl aged 2 to 17 with multiple sclerosis. The genes are TRBV11-2 and TRBJ2-1; no reliable D call. The specimen sequenced was blood. CDR3 sequence reads: CASTASAGHLFRNEQFF. CDR3 nucleotides: TGTGCCAGCACCGCTTCGGCCGGCCACTTGTTTCGCAATGAGCAGTTCTTC.